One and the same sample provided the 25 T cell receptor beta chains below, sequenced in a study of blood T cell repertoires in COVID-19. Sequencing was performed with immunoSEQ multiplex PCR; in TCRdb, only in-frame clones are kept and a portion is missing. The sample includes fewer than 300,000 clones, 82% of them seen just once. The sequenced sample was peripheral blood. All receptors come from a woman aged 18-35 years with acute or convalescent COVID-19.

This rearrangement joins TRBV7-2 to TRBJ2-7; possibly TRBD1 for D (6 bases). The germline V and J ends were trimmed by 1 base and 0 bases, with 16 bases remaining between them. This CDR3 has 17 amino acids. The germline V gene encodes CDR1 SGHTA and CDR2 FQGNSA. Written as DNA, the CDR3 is TGTGCCAGCAGCTTAGATGGGGGACATGACTTCTCCTACGAGCAGTACTTC. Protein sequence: CASSLDGGHDFSYEQYF.

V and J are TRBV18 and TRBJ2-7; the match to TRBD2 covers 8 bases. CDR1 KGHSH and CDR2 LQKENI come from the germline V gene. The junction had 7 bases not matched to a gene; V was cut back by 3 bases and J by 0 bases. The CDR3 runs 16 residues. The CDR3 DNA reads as TGTGCCAGCTCACCTAGAGCGGGAGCGACCTCCTACGAGCAGTACTTC. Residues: CASSPRAGATSYEQYF.

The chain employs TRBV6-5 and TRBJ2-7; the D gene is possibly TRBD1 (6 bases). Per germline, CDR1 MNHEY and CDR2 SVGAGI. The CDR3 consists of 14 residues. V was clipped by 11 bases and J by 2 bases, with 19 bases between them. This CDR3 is CAADQPGAAYEQYF. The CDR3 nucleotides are TGTGCCGCGGACCAACCAGGGGCCGCCTACGAGCAGTACTTC.

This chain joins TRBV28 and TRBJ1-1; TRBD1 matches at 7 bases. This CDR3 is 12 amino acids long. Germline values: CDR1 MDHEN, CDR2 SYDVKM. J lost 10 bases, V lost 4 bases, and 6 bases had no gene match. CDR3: CASSYLDRRAFF. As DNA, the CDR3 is TGTGCCAGCAGTTACTTGGACAGGCGAGCTTTCTTT.

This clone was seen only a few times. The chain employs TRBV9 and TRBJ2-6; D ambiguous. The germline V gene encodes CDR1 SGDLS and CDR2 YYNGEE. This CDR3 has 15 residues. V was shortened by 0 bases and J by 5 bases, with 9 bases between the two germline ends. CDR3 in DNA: TGTGCCAGCAGCGTAGCGAAGAACAGGGCCAACGTCCTGACTTTC. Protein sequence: CASSVAKNRANVLTF.

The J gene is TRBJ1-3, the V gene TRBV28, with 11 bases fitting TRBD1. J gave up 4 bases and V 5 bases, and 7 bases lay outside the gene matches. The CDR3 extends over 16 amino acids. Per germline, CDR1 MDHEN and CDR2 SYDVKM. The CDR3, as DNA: TGTGCCAGCAGTGGCGGACAGGGGGCTGGAGGAAACACCATATATTTT. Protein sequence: CASSGGQGAGGNTIYF.

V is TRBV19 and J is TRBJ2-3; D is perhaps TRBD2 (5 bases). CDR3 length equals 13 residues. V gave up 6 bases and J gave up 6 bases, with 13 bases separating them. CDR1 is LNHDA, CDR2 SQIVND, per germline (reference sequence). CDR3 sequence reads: CASSLGVVDTQYF. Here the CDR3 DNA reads TGTGCCAGTAGCCTGGGAGTCGTGGATACGCAGTATTTT.

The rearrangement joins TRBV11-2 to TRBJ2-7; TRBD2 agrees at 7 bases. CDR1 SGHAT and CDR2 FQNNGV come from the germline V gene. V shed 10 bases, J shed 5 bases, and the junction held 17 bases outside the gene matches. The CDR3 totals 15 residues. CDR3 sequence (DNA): TGTGCCATGGGAGAAACGGGAGGTTCTTGGGACGAGCAGTACTTC. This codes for CAMGETGGSWDEQYF. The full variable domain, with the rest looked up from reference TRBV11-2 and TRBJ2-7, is EAGVAQSPRYKIIEKRQSVAFWCNPISGHATLYWYQQILGQGPKLLIQFQNNGVVDDSQLPKDRFSAERLKGVDSTLKIQPAKLEDSAVYLCAMGETGGSWDEQYFGPGTRLTVT.

The CDR3 region is CASSFLSGGGYEQYF. As DNA, the CDR3 is TGTGCCAGCAGCTTCCTCTCAGGGGGAGGCTACGAGCAGTACTTC. This chain uses TRBV11-2 with TRBJ2-7, with D perhaps TRBD1 (7 bases). The CDR3 is made up of 15 amino acids. Trimming pared 3 bases from V and 3 bases from J, leaving 15 bases between. Per germline, CDR1 SGHAT and CDR2 FQNNGV.

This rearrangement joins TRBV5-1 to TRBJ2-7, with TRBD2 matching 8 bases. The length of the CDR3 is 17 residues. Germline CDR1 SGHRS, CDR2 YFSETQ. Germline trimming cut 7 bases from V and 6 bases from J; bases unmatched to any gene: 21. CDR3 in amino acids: CASRKENSGLVVSEQYF. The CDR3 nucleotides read TGCGCCAGCCGAAAAGAAAACTCGGGACTAGTCGTATCCGAGCAGTACTTC.

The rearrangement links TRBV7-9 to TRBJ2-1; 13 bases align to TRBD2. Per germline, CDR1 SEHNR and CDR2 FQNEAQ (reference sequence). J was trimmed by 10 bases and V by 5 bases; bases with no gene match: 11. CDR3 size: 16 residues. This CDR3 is CASSARLAGGRWEQFF. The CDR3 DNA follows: TGTGCCAGCAGCGCGAGACTAGCGGGAGGTCGATGGGAGCAGTTCTTC.

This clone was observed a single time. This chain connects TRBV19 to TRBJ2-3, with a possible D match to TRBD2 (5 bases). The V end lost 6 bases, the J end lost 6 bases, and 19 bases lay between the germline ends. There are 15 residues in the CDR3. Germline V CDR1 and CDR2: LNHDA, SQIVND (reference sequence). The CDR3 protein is CASSPIERNVDTQYF. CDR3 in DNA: TGTGCCAGTAGCCCCATCGAGCGGAACGTGGATACGCAGTATTTT.

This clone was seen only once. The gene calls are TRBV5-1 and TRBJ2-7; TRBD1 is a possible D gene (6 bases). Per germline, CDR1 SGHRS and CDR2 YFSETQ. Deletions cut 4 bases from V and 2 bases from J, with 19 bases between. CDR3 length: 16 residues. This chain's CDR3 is CASSPMTQGFAYEQYF. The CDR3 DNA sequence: TGCGCCAGCAGCCCAATGACTCAGGGGTTCGCCTACGAGCAGTACTTC.

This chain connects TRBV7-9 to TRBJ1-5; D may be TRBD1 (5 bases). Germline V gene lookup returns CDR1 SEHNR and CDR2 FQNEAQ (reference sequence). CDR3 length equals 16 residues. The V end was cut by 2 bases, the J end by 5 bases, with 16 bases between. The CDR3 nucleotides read TGTGCCAGCAGCTTAAGTTCAGGGTACGAGGATCAGCCCCAGCATTTT. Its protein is CASSLSSGYEDQPQHF.

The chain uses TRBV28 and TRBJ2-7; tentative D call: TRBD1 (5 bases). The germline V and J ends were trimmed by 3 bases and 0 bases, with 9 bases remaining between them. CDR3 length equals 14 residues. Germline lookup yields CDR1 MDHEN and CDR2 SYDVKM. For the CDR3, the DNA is TGTGCCAGCAGTTTGGCCACAGGCTCCTACGAGCAGTACTTC. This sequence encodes CASSLATGSYEQYF.

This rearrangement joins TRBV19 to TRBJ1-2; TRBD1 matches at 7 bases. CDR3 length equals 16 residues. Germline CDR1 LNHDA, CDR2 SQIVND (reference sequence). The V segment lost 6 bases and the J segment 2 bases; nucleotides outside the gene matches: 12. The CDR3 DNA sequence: TGTGCCAGTAGACCCGAACCGGGACAGAGCAACTATGGCTACACCTTC. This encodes CASRPEPGQSNYGYTF. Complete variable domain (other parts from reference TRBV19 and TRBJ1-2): DGGITQSPKYLFRKEGQNVTLSCEQNLNHDAMYWYRQDPGQGLRLIYYSQIVNDFQKGDIAEGYSVSREKKESFPLTVTSAQKNPTAFYLCASRPEPGQSNYGYTFGSGTRLTVV.

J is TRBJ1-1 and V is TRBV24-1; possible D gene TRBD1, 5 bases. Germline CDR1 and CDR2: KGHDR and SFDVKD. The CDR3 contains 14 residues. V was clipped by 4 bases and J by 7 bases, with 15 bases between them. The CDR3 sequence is CATSDPRGEGEAFF. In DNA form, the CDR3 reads TGTGCCACCAGTGACCCGCGGGGGGAGGGTGAAGCTTTCTTT.

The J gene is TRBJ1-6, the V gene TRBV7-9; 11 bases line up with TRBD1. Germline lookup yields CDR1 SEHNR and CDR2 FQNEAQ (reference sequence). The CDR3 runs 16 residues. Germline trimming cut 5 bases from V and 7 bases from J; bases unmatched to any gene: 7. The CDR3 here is CASSNGQGASNSPLHF. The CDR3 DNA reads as TGTGCCAGCAGCAACGGACAGGGGGCAAGCAATTCACCCCTCCACTTT.

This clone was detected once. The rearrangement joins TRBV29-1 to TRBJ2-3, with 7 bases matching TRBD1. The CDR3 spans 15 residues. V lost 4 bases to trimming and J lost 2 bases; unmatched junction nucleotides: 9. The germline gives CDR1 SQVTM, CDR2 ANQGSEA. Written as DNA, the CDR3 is TGCAGCGTTGCCAGACAGGGAACCTTCACAGATACGCAGTATTTT. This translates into CSVARQGTFTDTQYF.

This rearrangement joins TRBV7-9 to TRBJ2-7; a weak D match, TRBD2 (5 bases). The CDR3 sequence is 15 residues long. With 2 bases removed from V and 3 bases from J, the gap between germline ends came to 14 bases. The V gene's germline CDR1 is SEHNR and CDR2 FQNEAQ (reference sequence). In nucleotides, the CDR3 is TGTGCCAGCAGCTTAATATCGACTACAAACTACGAGCAGTACTTC. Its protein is CASSLISTTNYEQYF.

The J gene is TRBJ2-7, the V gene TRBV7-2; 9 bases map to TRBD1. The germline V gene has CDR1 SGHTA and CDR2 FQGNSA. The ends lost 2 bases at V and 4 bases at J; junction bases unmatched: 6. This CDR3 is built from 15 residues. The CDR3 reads CASSLTTGQGYEQYF. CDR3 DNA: TGTGCCAGCAGCTTAACGACGGGACAGGGATACGAGCAGTACTTC.

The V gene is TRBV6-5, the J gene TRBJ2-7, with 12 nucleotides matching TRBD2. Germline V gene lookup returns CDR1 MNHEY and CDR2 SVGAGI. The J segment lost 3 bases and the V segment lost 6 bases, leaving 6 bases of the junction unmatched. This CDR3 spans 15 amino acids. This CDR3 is CASRGGTSGFYEQYF. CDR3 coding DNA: TGTGCCAGCAGAGGAGGGACTAGCGGGTTCTACGAGCAGTACTTC.

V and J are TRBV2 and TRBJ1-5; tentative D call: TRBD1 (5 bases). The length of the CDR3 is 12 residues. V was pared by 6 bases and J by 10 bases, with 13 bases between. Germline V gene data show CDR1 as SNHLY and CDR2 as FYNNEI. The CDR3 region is CASSLGVKPQHF. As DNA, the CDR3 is TGTGCCAGCAGCCTAGGGGTTAAACCCCAGCATTTT. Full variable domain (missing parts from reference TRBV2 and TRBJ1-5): EPEVTQTPSHQVTQMGQEVILRCVPISNHLYFYWYRQILGQKVEFLVSFYNNEISEKSEIFDDQFSVERPDGSNFTLKIRSTKLEDSAMYFCASSLGVKPQHFGDGTRLSIL.

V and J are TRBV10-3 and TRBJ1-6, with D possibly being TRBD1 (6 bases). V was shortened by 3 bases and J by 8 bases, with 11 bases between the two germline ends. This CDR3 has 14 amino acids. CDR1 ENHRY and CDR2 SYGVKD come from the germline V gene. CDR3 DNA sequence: TGTGCCATCAGTGAAGTGGCAGGGGATTCACCCCTCCACTTT. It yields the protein CAISEVAGDSPLHF.

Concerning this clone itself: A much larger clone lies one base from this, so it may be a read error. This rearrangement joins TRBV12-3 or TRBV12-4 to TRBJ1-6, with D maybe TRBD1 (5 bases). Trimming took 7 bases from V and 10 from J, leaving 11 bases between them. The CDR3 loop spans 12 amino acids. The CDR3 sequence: CASKGVGSPLHF. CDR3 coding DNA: TGTGCCAGCAAAGGGGTTGGATCACCCCTCCACTTT.